These 13 T cell receptor beta chains came from one sample sequenced in a study of beta chain features in type 1 diabetes. Since all of the isolated RNA was reverse transcribed, expressed TCRB transcripts were what got sequenced. Generated by immunoSEQ multiplex PCR, the TCRdb table keeps only in-frame clones and is missing some. Among roughly 500,000 clones listed, over 9.5% were seen once. The sample comprised naive CD4+ T cells from blood. These receptors came from a woman aged 18-30 years in good health.

J is TRBJ2-3 and V is TRBV5-1; D is unresolved. Trimming stripped 1 base from V and 6 bases from J, with 12 bases between. The germline gives CDR1 SGHRS, CDR2 YFSETQ. The CDR3 length is 14 residues. The chain's CDR3 is CASSLRSSQDTQYF. Here the CDR3 DNA reads TGCGCCAGCAGCTTGCGGTCCAGTCAGGATACGCAGTATTTT.

The CDR3 sequence: CSASSGYEQYV. The CDR3 region has the DNA TGCAGTGCTAGTAGCGGATACGAGCAGTACGTC. The chain joins TRBV20-1 to TRBJ2-7, with a possible D match to TRBD2 (6 bases). V dropped 3 bases and J dropped 4 bases, with 7 bases sitting between them. Germline assignment: CDR1 DFQATT and CDR2 SNEGSKA (reference sequence). The CDR3 is 11 residues long.

The rearrangement links TRBV4-3 to TRBJ2-1; D is ambiguous. V lost 4 bases, J lost 9 bases, and 7 bases lay in between. This CDR3 spans 11 amino acids. From germline, CDR1 is LGHNA and CDR2 YSLEER. CDR3 amino acids: CASSLRPEQFF. CDR3 coding DNA: TGCGCCAGCAGCCTCAGGCCTGAGCAGTTCTTC.

V gene TRBV7-2 combines with J gene TRBJ2-5, with D tentatively TRBD1 (5 bases). Trimming shortened V by 2 bases and J by 1 base, and 14 bases separated the two germline ends. The CDR3 contains 16 residues. Looked up from germline, CDR1 is SGHTA and CDR2 is FQGNSA. As DNA, the CDR3 is TGTGCCAGCAGCTTACTCGACAGAAACCTCCAAGAGACCCAGTACTTC. Its protein product is CASSLLDRNLQETQYF.

This clone was detected only a few times. The chain combines TRBV13 with TRBJ2-7, with TRBD2 identical over 9 bases. CDR1 and CDR2 from the germline V gene are PRHDT and FYEKMQ (reference sequence). Trimming at V came to 6 bases and at J to 0 bases, leaving 3 bases not matched to a gene. This CDR3 comprises 14 residues. Here the CDR3 reads CASRRLADSYEQYF. CDR3 nucleotides: TGTGCCAGCAGGAGACTAGCGGACTCCTACGAGCAGTACTTC.

The chain carries TRBV6-1 and TRBJ2-7; TRBD1 might be the D (6 bases). V lost 3 bases and J 0 bases, leaving 21 bases between the germline ends. The CDR3 loop spans 18 amino acids. Germline assignment: CDR1 MNHNS and CDR2 SASEGT. As DNA, the CDR3 is TGTGCCAGCAGTGATACACAGGGCCTCCCATGGGGCTCCTACGAGCAGTACGTC. Protein: CASSDTQGLPWGSYEQYV.

This chain links TRBV5-6 with TRBJ1-5, with D tentatively TRBD1 (6 bases). Trimming took 4 bases from V and 5 from J, leaving 13 bases between them. The CDR3 extends over 14 amino acids. Germline loops: CDR1 SGHDT, CDR2 YYEEEE. The CDR3 DNA sequence: TGTGCCAGCAGCCGGAGGGGGACCTATCAGCCCCAGCATTTT. Protein sequence: CASSRRGTYQPQHF.

This clone was detected a few times. The chain is built from TRBV7-2 and TRBJ2-4; perhaps TRBD2 as D (5 bases). Per the germline V gene, CDR1 is SGHTA and CDR2 is FQGNSA. V lost 4 bases to trimming and J lost 9 bases, with 10 bases between them. The CDR3 spans 12 residues. The CDR3 DNA reads as TGTGCCAGCAGCTCCCCGGGGAGCATTCAGTACTTC. The encoded protein is CASSSPGSIQYF.

This clone occurred a few times. Other nucleotide sequences in the sample specify the same CDR3. The genes are TRBV5-1 and TRBJ2-1, with TRBD2 identical over 8 bases. CDR1 SGHRS and CDR2 YFSETQ come from the germline V gene. The CDR3 has 13 residues. V lost 4 bases, J lost 8 bases, and 5 bases stayed unmatched. The CDR3 DNA follows: TGCGCCAGCAGCAAGGGACTAGGAGATGAGCAGTTCTTC. It codes for CASSKGLGDEQFF.

V usage is TRBV28 and J usage is TRBJ2-1, with TRBD2 matching over 7 bases. This CDR3 is built from 14 residues. V lost 6 bases, J lost 7 bases, and 9 bases stayed unmatched. The germline V gene has CDR1 MDHEN and CDR2 SYDVKM. This chain's CDR3 is CASSSVQAGNEQFF. The DNA of the CDR3 is TGTGCCAGCAGCTCTGTGCAAGCGGGGAATGAGCAGTTCTTC.

The V gene is TRBV27, the J gene TRBJ2-5; D call uncertain. The CDR3 length is 11 residues. Germline V CDR1 and CDR2: MNHEY, SMNVEV (reference sequence). V dropped 4 bases and J dropped 7 bases, with 7 bases sitting between them. CDR3 coding DNA: TGTGCCAGCAGTTCAACGGGGACCCAGTACTTC. Its protein product is CASSSTGTQYF.

Only a few counts were recorded for this clone. The rearrangement uses TRBV18 and TRBJ2-1; TRBD1 aligns across 7 bases. The V and J ends lost 3 bases and 6 bases, in that order; junction bases with no gene match: 2. In germline, CDR1 is KGHSH, CDR2 LQKENI. This CDR3 is built from 13 residues. This CDR3 reads CASSPDRPNEQFF. The CDR3 DNA reads as TGTGCCAGCTCACCGGACAGGCCCAATGAGCAGTTCTTC.

As to this clone: Different DNA sequences within this sample yield the same CDR3. This chain joins TRBV7-2 and TRBJ2-7, with D unclear. In germline, CDR1 is SGHTA, CDR2 FQGNSA. Trimming shortened V by 5 bases and J by 7 bases, and 9 bases separated the two germline ends. This CDR3 is built from 11 residues. CDR3 nucleotide sequence: TGTGCCAGCAGCCTTTTGAGGGAGCAGTACTTC. Its translation is CASSLLREQYF.